A selection of T cell receptor beta chains follows, all from one sample in a study of cytomegalovirus exposure and HLA in healthy donors. The assay was immunoSEQ multiplex PCR, and TCRdb's table has in-frame clones only and misses some. Of about 150,000 clones detected, 70% to 80% appear once; the ten largest clones hold approximately 8%. Sequenced material: PBMCs. Receptors were obtained from a man aged 30-40 years in good health and CMV-seropositive. CDR3s include the opening cysteine and the closing phenylalanine or tryptophan. Each record gives: clone size, J gene, V gene, D gene, CDR3 length, CDR3 protein, CDR3 DNA. A D gene is named only where the DNA matches it firmly. The size field is filled for only some rows; it gives once, few, many or a size class.

>-|TRBJ2-3|TRBV2|TRBD2|17
CASRLSRLAGAPDTQYF
TGTGCCAGCAGGCTGTCCCGCTTAGCGGGAGCCCCAGATACGCAGTATTTT
>-|TRBJ1-3|TRBV10-3|TRBD1|15
CAISESAGGLNTIYF
TGTGCCATCAGTGAGTCGGCAGGGGGCCTGAACACCATATATTTT
>-|TRBJ1-2|TRBV4-1|TRBD1|15
CASSQAQQGASGYTF
TGCGCCAGCAGCCAAGCTCAACAGGGGGCAAGCGGCTACACCTTC
>once|TRBJ1-2|TRBV28|-|14
CASSPGQTTYGYTF
TGTGCCAGCAGTCCAGGGCAAACGACCTATGGCTACACCTTC
>-|TRBJ2-3|TRBV5-6|TRBD2|16
CASSAPGLAGSDTQYF
TGTGCCAGCAGTGCTCCGGGACTAGCGGGATCAGATACGCAGTATTTT
>-|TRBJ2-3|TRBV6-5|-|12
CASSYQQGPQYF
TGTGCCAGCAGTTATCAACAGGGTCCGCAGTATTTT
>once|TRBJ1-5|TRBV10-2|TRBD1|14
CASSTGGTNQPQHF
TGCGCCAGCAGTACAGGGGGGACCAATCAGCCCCAGCATTTT
>-|TRBJ1-2|TRBV7-9|TRBD1|16
CASSPSSRDRAYGYTF
TGTGCCAGCAGCCCCTCGTCCCGGGACAGGGCCTATGGCTACACCTTC
>-|TRBJ2-1|TRBV11-1|-|14
CASSLYGERNEQFF
TGTGCCAGCAGCTTATACGGAGAGCGAAATGAGCAGTTCTTC
>-|TRBJ2-1|TRBV7-3|TRBD2|16
CASSLAGGLGYNEQFF
TGTGCCAGCAGCTTAGCGGGGGGGCTCGGTTACAATGAGCAGTTCTTC
>-|TRBJ1-1|TRBV19|-|15
CASSPKERMNTEAFF
TGTGCCAGTAGTCCCAAGGAGAGAATGAACACTGAAGCTTTCTTT
>-|TRBJ2-7|TRBV9|-|14
CASSVGGELYEQYF
TGTGCCAGCAGCGTAGGGGGGGAACTTTACGAGCAGTACTTC
>once|TRBJ1-2|TRBV28|-|13
CASGGGARGGYTF
TGTGCCAGCGGTGGGGGGGCGCGGGGAGGCTACACCTTC
>-|TRBJ1-6|TRBV11-1|TRBD1|16
CASSLPGAGGNSPLHF
TGTGCCAGCAGTCTCCCCGGGGCAGGGGGTAATTCACCCCTCCACTTT
>-|TRBJ1-3|TRBV7-9|TRBD1|16
CASSPRQGDSGNTIYF
TGTGCCAGCAGCCCACGACAGGGGGACTCTGGAAACACCATATATTTT
>-|TRBJ2-3|TRBV5-5|-|13
CASKGVAADTQYF
TGTGCCAGCAAAGGGGTAGCGGCAGATACGCAGTATTTT
>once|TRBJ1-2|TRBV7-8|TRBD1|13
CASHRQGKYGYTF
TGTGCCAGCCACCGACAGGGAAAGTATGGCTACACCTTC
>once|TRBJ1-2|TRBV28|TRBD1|13
CASRTGVDYGYTF
TGTGCCAGCAGGACAGGGGTGGACTATGGCTACACCTTC
>-|TRBJ1-5|TRBV13|-|16
CASSLGGTAGVQPQHF
TGTGCCAGCAGCTTAGGAGGAACAGCGGGGGTTCAGCCCCAGCATTTT
>-|TRBJ2-7|TRBV25-1|TRBD1|16
CASSDPGTGVPYEQYF
TGTGCCAGCAGTGATCCCGGGACAGGGGTTCCTTACGAGCAGTACTTC
>once|TRBJ2-7|TRBV27|TRBD2|16
CASSLSGLAGAYEQYF
TGTGCCAGCAGTTTATCCGGACTAGCGGGAGCCTACGAGCAGTACTTC
>-|TRBJ1-2|TRBV28|-|10
CASSDNGYTF
TGTGCCAGCAGTGACAATGGCTACACCTTC